One sample yielded the 25 T cell receptor beta chains listed below, sequenced in a study of PD-1 blockade in classical Hodgkin lymphoma. Sequencing used immunoSEQ multiplex PCR; TCRdb keeps in-frame clones, though not all of them. The sample has 9,000 to 10,000 clones, 86% seen once. Time point indicated: newly diagnosed, previously untreated cHL patient sample. Thawed PBMCs supplied CD8+ T cells via magnetic negative selection. The source material was CD8+ T cells from blood. The source is a human donor with classical Hodgkin lymphoma.

The chain recombines TRBV9 with TRBJ2-1, with 11 nucleotides matching TRBD2. This CDR3 has 14 amino acids. The germline CDR1 and CDR2 sequences are SGDLS and YYNGEE. Losses at the gene ends were 0 bases for V and 7 bases for J; bases not matched to a gene: 0. For the CDR3, the DNA is TGTGCCAGCAGCGTAGGGACTAGCGGGAATGAGCAGTTCTTC. This sequence encodes CASSVGTSGNEQFF.

The chain couples TRBV27 to TRBJ2-3; D unresolved. The CDR3 has 11 residues. From germline, CDR1 is MNHEY and CDR2 SMNVEV (reference sequence). The V and J ends lost 5 bases and 12 bases respectively, with 12 bases between them. The CDR3 sequence is CASSLPPRQYF. In DNA form, the CDR3 reads TGTGCCAGCAGTCTCCCCCCCCGCCAGTATTTT.

The CDR3: CASSSAGALYEQYF. The CDR3 bases are TGTGCCAGCAGCTCAGCAGGGGCACTTTACGAGCAGTACTTC. This rearrangement joins TRBV11-1 to TRBJ2-7; D is possibly TRBD1 (6 bases). The germline gives CDR1 SGHAT, CDR2 FQDESV (reference sequence). The CDR3 sequence is 14 residues long. Trimming pared 4 bases from V and 4 bases from J, leaving 14 bases between.

The chain combines TRBV4-3 with TRBJ2-3; D possibly corresponds to TRBD1 (6 bases). V was pared by 4 bases and J by 2 bases, with 10 bases between. This CDR3 has 14 amino acids. Germline lookup yields CDR1 LGHNA and CDR2 YSLEER. The CDR3 DNA sequence: TGCGCCAGCAGCCGCAGGGGTTACACAGATACGCAGTATTTT. Its protein is CASSRRGYTDTQYF.

The chain joins TRBV5-6 to TRBJ2-3, with TRBD2 matching over 8 bases. The CDR3 runs to 18 residues. Germline V gene lookup returns CDR1 SGHDT and CDR2 YYEEEE. V trimming: 1 base; J trimming: 2 bases; junction bases outside the gene matches: 12. DNA for the CDR3: TGTGCCAGCAGCTTGTATGTCGCGGGGGGTCATTTCACAGATACGCAGTATTTT. This sequence encodes CASSLYVAGGHFTDTQYF.

Concerning this clone itself: One end of the junction is discordant with germline, which a read error may explain. The rearrangement uses TRBV6-4 and TRBJ1-5; TRBD1 matches at 10 bases. The CDR3 consists of 16 residues. CDR1 and CDR2 from the germline V gene are MRHNA and SNTAGT. CDR3 bases: TGTGCCACTCGGGACAGGGGCACCCGTTCCAATCAGCTCCAGCATTTT. Its protein product is CATRDRGTRSNQLQHF.

This clone was seen a few times. The CDR3 bases are TGTGCCAGCAGCTCCCCCAGGGACCCTAACTATGGCTACACCTTC. Translating gives CASSSPRDPNYGYTF. J is TRBJ1-2 and V is TRBV5-6, with D maybe TRBD1 (5 bases). CDR1 is SGHDT, CDR2 YYEEEE, per germline. V lost 3 bases to trimming and J lost 0 bases, with 12 bases between them. The CDR3 sequence is 15 residues long.

This chain uses TRBV21-1 with TRBJ1-4; the table names TRBD1, a call not compared with the DNA. TRBV21-1 is a known pseudogene. This CDR3 is 18 amino acids long. DNA for the CDR3: TGTGCCAGCAGCCGTCGGGGACAGGGGGGTGCAACTAATGAAAAACTGTTTTTT. It is translated as CASSRRGQGGATNEKLFF.

The V and J genes are TRBV2 and TRBJ2-3; no definite D call. The CDR3 has 15 residues. Germline CDR1 SNHLY, CDR2 FYNNEI. Deletions cut 1 base from V and 6 bases from J, with 14 bases between. This CDR3 is CASSEEEDHSDTQYF. The CDR3 DNA reads TGTGCCAGCAGTGAAGAGGAAGATCACTCGGATACGCAGTATTTT.

This clone was seen once. This CDR3 is CASSVGGGSYNEQFF. The DNA for the CDR3 is TGTGCCAGCAGCGTAGGTGGGGGATCCTACAATGAGCAGTTCTTC. The gene calls are TRBV9 and TRBJ2-1; possibly TRBD1 or TRBD2 for D (5 bases each). Deletions cut 0 bases from V and 1 base from J, with 8 bases between. The CDR3 spans 15 residues. Germline CDR1 reads SGDLS; CDR2 reads YYNGEE.

The genes are TRBV6-5 and TRBJ2-1, with a possible D match to TRBD1 (6 bases). Germline V gives CDR1 MNHEY, CDR2 SVGAGI. This CDR3 has 14 residues. Between the trimmed V and J ends, which lost 6 bases and 4 bases, there was a span of 13 bases. The CDR3 nucleotides are TGTGCCAGCAGGCCCGGGACAAGTTACAATGAGCAGTTCTTC. Translated: CASRPGTSYNEQFF.

This clone was recorded a few times. An end of the junction does not agree with germline; a read error may underlie this. The V call is TRBV7-8, the J call TRBJ2-7; no clear D. Germline assignment: CDR1 SGHVS and CDR2 FQNEAQ. CDR3 length: 12 amino acids. CDR3 nucleotides: TGTGCCAGCAGCTTAGGTCTGTTCCCCCCTTCCTTC. Protein sequence: CASSLGLFPPSF.

Only a few counts were recorded for this clone. The junction differs from germline at one of its ends, possibly a read error. The chain uses TRBV13 and TRBJ2-7; 8 bases match TRBD1. Germline V gene data show CDR1 as PRHDT and CDR2 as FYEKMQ (reference sequence). CDR3 length equals 14 residues. CDR3 amino acids: CASSLGQGSDEQYF. In nucleotides, the CDR3 is TGTGCCAGCAGCCTAGGACAGGGTAGCGACGAGCAGTACTTC.

J is TRBJ2-7 and V is TRBV30; D gene uncertain. With 2 bases removed from V and 2 bases from J, the gap between germline ends came to 10 bases. CDR1 and CDR2 from the germline V gene are GTSNPN and SVGIG (reference sequence). This CDR3 contains 13 residues. DNA for the CDR3: TGTGCCTGGAGTCTCGGAGCCACCTACGAGCAGTACTTC. Translated, it gives CAWSLGATYEQYF.

The J gene is TRBJ2-7, the V gene TRBV28; 10 bases map to TRBD2. V was pared by 5 bases and J by 4 bases, with 14 bases of the junction left unmatched. The CDR3 runs 17 residues. The V gene's germline CDR1 is MDHEN and CDR2 SYDVKM. The CDR3 here is CASSPLDGGTSVYEQYF. The CDR3, as DNA: TGTGCCAGCAGTCCCCTCGACGGCGGGACTAGCGTTTACGAGCAGTACTTC.

The chain recombines TRBV5-1 with TRBJ2-7, with 14 nucleotides matching TRBD2. Trimming cost V 5 bases and J 1 base; bases outside gene matches: 8. Germline V CDR1 and CDR2: SGHRS, YFSETQ. CDR3 length equals 17 residues. The CDR3, as DNA: TGCGCCAGCAGTTTCGGACTAGCGGGGGGACAATCCTACGAGCAGTACTTC. It translates to CASSFGLAGGQSYEQYF.

The chain carries TRBV4-3 and TRBJ2-7; D remains unclear. Germline-derived CDR1 and CDR2 are LGHNA and YSLEER. CDR3 length equals 14 residues. V lost 2 bases to trimming and J lost 0 bases, with 8 bases between them. The CDR3 region has the DNA TGCGCCAGCAGCCAACTCTACCCCTCCTACGAGCAGTACTTC. Translation: CASSQLYPSYEQYF.

The chain combines TRBV10-1 with TRBJ2-3, with 9 bases fitting TRBD2. This CDR3 is 16 amino acids long. Unmatched junction bases numbered 1, after V lost 0 bases and J lost 0 bases. Per the germline V gene, CDR1 is WNHNN and CDR2 is SYGVQD (reference sequence). Here the CDR3 DNA reads TGCGCCAGCAGTGAGTCTAGCGGGGGCAGCACAGATACGCAGTATTTT. Translated, it gives CASSESSGGSTDTQYF.

This chain links TRBV5-1 with TRBJ2-7; the D gene is possibly TRBD2 (6 bases). CDR3 length: 17 residues. The germline V gene has CDR1 SGHRS and CDR2 YFSETQ. Deletions cut 4 bases from V and 0 bases from J, with 20 bases between. The CDR3 spells CASSAGARGIYSYEQYF. The DNA of the CDR3 is TGCGCCAGCAGCGCTGGGGCGCGCGGGATTTACTCCTACGAGCAGTACTTC.

The gene calls are TRBV4-1 and TRBJ2-1; 8 bases map to TRBD2. Germline CDR1 is MGHRA and CDR2 is YSYEKL. V shed 2 bases, J shed 10 bases, and the junction held 13 bases outside the gene matches. This CDR3 comprises 16 residues. The CDR3 protein is CASSQRTGTRSLEQFF. In nucleotides, the CDR3 is TGCGCCAGCAGCCAACGAACCGGGACTAGATCATTGGAGCAGTTCTTC.

This sequence joins TRBV4-1 and TRBJ2-7; TRBD1 aligns across 9 bases. After removal of 1 base from V and 3 bases from J, the junction contained 4 bases not matched to a gene. Germline V gives CDR1 MGHRA, CDR2 YSYEKL. The CDR3 consists of 15 residues. DNA of the CDR3: TGCGCCAGCAGCCAAGGGACAGGGGCCATCTACGAGCAGTACTTC. Its translation: CASSQGTGAIYEQYF.

J is TRBJ2-2 and V is TRBV7-9; TRBD1 is a possible D gene (6 bases). In germline, CDR1 is SEHNR, CDR2 FQNEAQ (reference sequence). The CDR3 is 14 amino acids. V was pared by 4 bases and J by 4 bases, with 10 bases between. The CDR3 protein is CASSSDRFTGELFF. CDR3 DNA: TGTGCCAGCAGCTCCGACAGGTTCACCGGGGAGCTGTTTTTT.

This clone appeared a single time. This sequence joins TRBV2 and TRBJ2-7; 12 bases match TRBD2. This CDR3 is 16 amino acids long. The germline V gene encodes CDR1 SNHLY and CDR2 FYNNEI. V lost 5 bases and J lost 1; bases outside the gene matches: 6. The DNA for the CDR3 is TGTGCCAGCAGTCAGTCTACTAGCGGGGGGTCCTACGAGCAGTACTTC. Translated: CASSQSTSGGSYEQYF.

The genes are TRBV4-3 and TRBJ2-7; 7 bases line up with TRBD2. The CDR3 has 15 residues. Germline-derived CDR1 and CDR2 are LGHNA and YSLEER. V trimming: 2 bases; J trimming: 1 base; junction bases outside the gene matches: 5. The CDR3 is CASSQWAGVSYEQYF. The CDR3 coding sequence is TGCGCCAGCAGCCAATGGGCGGGGGTTTCCTACGAGCAGTACTTC.

This clone was seen a few times. The V call is TRBV19, the J call TRBJ2-1, with 11 bases fitting TRBD2. Trimming at V came to 5 bases and at J to 9 bases, leaving 12 bases not matched to a gene. CDR3 length equals 16 residues. CDR1 is LNHDA and CDR2 is SQIVND in the germline V gene (reference sequence). The CDR3 DNA follows: TGTGCCAGTAGTGACCAGCCTAGCGGGGGGTTCAGTGAGCAGTTCTTC. This gives the protein CASSDQPSGGFSEQFF.